These T cell receptor beta chains were read from a single sample in a study of T cells after somatic rescue of genetic block. Clones were sequenced by immunoSEQ multiplex PCR, and TCRdb holds only the in-frame ones, with some missing. The table lists more than 70,000 clones, around 90% of them singletons, with under 2% in the top ten. Sequenced: peripheral blood mononuclear cells (PBMCs). The receptors come from a woman under 30. CDR3s include the opening cysteine and the closing phenylalanine or tryptophan. D genes are given only for firm matches. Clone size is given for some rows only: seen once, a few or many times, or a class if the clone is expanded.

v_call,j_call,clone_size,d_call,cdr3_aa,cdr3_nt
TRBV6-1,TRBJ1-1,once,TRBD1,CASTLDRGTEAFF,TGTGCCAGCACCCTTGACAGGGGGACTGAAGCTTTCTTT
TRBV27,TRBJ2-7,NA,NA,CASKARSYEQYF,TGTGCCAGCAAGGCACGCTCCTACGAGCAGTACTTC
TRBV5-1,TRBJ2-7,NA,TRBD2,CASSPSSGGARSWQYF,TGCGCCAGCAGCCCGTCGTCGGGGGGGGCGCGTTCGTGGCAGTACTTC
TRBV5-1,TRBJ2-7,NA,TRBD2,CASSLSKREPTYEQYF,TGCGCCAGCAGCTTATCTAAGCGGGAGCCTACCTACGAGCAGTACTTC
TRBV27,TRBJ2-1,NA,TRBD2,CASSLYAGDRNEQFF,TGTGCCAGCAGTTTATATGCGGGAGACCGCAATGAGCAGTTCTTC
TRBV5-1,TRBJ1-1,NA,NA,CASSLIPSRGTEAFF,TGCGCCAGCAGCTTGATTCCGTCCAGGGGAACTGAAGCTTTCTTT
TRBV2,TRBJ1-2,NA,NA,CASSRVSYGYTF,TGTGCCAGCAGCCGGGTTTCCTATGGCTACACCTTC
TRBV19,TRBJ2-1,NA,TRBD2,CASALAGGPNEQFF,TGTGCCAGCGCACTAGCGGGAGGGCCCAATGAGCAGTTCTTC
TRBV30,TRBJ1-1,NA,NA,CAWSPTGTRTEAFF,TGTGCCTGGAGTCCCACCGGGACCCGAACTGAAGCTTTCTTT
TRBV5-6,TRBJ2-3,NA,NA,CASSVPVADTQYF,TGTGCCAGCAGCGTTCCAGTTGCAGATACGCAGTATTTT
TRBV5-1,TRBJ2-3,NA,NA,CASSSQGTDTQYF,TGCGCCAGCAGCTCACAGGGTACAGATACGCAGTATTTT
TRBV27,TRBJ2-5,NA,NA,CASSLNRARETQYF,TGTGCCAGCAGTTTAAACCGGGCTAGAGAGACCCAGTACTTC
TRBV28,TRBJ2-1,NA,TRBD2,CASSLSSGRPINEQFF,TGTGCCAGCAGTTTATCGAGCGGGAGGCCGATCAATGAGCAGTTCTTC
TRBV10-2,TRBJ2-3,NA,TRBD2,CASSQLAGGPDTQYF,TGCGCCAGCAGTCAACTAGCGGGAGGGCCAGATACGCAGTATTTT
TRBV2,TRBJ2-5,NA,NA,CASSDLPRGTQYF,TGTGCCAGCAGTGATCTCCCTCGGGGGACCCAGTACTTC
TRBV30,TRBJ2-1,NA,NA,CAWSPYLYNEQFF,TGTGCCTGGAGTCCGTACTTGTACAATGAGCAGTTCTTC
TRBV19,TRBJ1-2,NA,NA,CASSMGGTVTVIAF,TGTGCCAGTAGTATGGGAGGTACCGTGACTGTTATCGCCTTC
TRBV29-1,TRBJ2-6,NA,NA,CSVDTRGGKQNSGANVLTF,TGCAGCGTTGACACACGGGGCGGAAAACAAAACTCTGGGGCCAACGTCCTGACTTTC
TRBV19,TRBJ1-2,NA,TRBD1,CASSRTGAHYGYTF,TGTGCCAGTAGTAGGACAGGGGCGCACTATGGCTACACCTTC
TRBV27,TRBJ2-1,NA,TRBD2,CASSSGLAGVREQFF,TGTGCCAGCAGTTCGGGACTAGCGGGAGTTCGTGAGCAGTTCTTC
TRBV7-9,TRBJ1-2,once,NA,CASSFQAYGYTF,TGTGCCAGCAGCTTTCAGGCCTATGGCTACACCTTC
TRBV28,TRBJ2-7,once,NA,CASSSPDVDIPYEQYF,TGTGCCAGCAGTTCCCCAGACGTAGACATTCCCTACGAGCAGTACTTC